This T cell receptor (beta chain) stems from a study of cytotoxic CD8 clonotypes in ibrutinib-treated CLL. Investigators sought sequencing depths of between 1 in 200,000 and 1 in 1 million T cells. Assay: immunoSEQ multiplex PCR; the TCRdb copy retains only in-frame clones and omits some. Of 100,000 to 150,000 clones in the sample, approximately 85% were seen once. This CDR3 is 15 amino acids long. Germline CDR1 is LNHDA and CDR2 is SQIVND (reference sequence). V was clipped by 7 bases and J by 6 bases; unmatched bases: 12. In regard to this clone: What it binds is unknown.

Study-wide points: Public clonotypes (which were uncommon) either contracted or remained stable on treatment.

The sample in question was PBMCs, obtained after 24 months of ibrutinib treatment. This chain connects TRBV19 to TRBJ1-5, with TRBD1 matching over 7 bases. The source is a human donor with chronic lymphocytic leukemia. CDR3 sequence: CASTITGEGSQPQHF. As DNA, the CDR3 is TGTGCCAGTACTATTACAGGGGAAGGAAGTCAGCCCCAGCATTTT.